The sequence of this T cell receptor (beta chain) was determined in a study of early T cells in non-severe SARS-CoV-2 infection. Study background: Sequencing used unsorted whole-blood bulk RNA, so chains lack pairing. General observations from the study: Database matching using VDJdb favored anti-spike CD8 responses, with private and CD4 specificities left missing.

Individual cDNA molecules received unique molecular identifiers during library preparation. TCRdb independently ran MiXCR on the 5' RACE reads; one entry per CDR3 protein. Found here are about 23,000 distinct CDR3 sequences, roughly 4.7% of them singletons; the top ten hold around 4.5%. Comments on this clonotype: Antigen unknown. A much larger clone differs by one base, so this may be a read error.

Germline loops: CDR1 MDHEN, CDR2 SYDVKM. The CDR3 runs 10 residues. The TCR was taken from an adult who was a healthcare worker with PCR-confirmed SARS-CoV-2 infection or an uninfected control (not recorded which). The chain employs TRBV28 and TRBJ2-7, with no clear D. Input material: whole blood. The DNA for the CDR3 is TGTGACAGCAGCTACCGAGAGCAGTACTTC. It yields the protein CDSSYREQYF.